This TCR beta chain was identified during a study of blood T cell repertoires in COVID-19. Generated by immunoSEQ multiplex PCR, the TCRdb table keeps only in-frame clones and is missing some. The sample lists approximately 220,000 clones, roughly 84% occurring once. This CDR3 has 15 residues. The germline gives CDR1 MNHEY, CDR2 SMNVEV (reference sequence). The junction had 7 bases not matched to a gene; V was cut back by 6 bases and J by 0 bases. Membership in each cohort depended on participant-reported clinical history. The rearrangement joins TRBV27 to TRBJ1-2, with 7 bases fitting TRBD1. The clonotype comes from a woman between 35 and 50 years old who had recovered from COVID-19. The sample comprised PBMCs or T cells enriched from blood (not recorded which). CDR3 nucleotides: TGTGCCAGCAGCCTAGCAGGGGGAGCTAACTATGGCTACACCTTC. Its translation: CASSLAGGANYGYTF.